This entry describes one T cell receptor (beta chain). The antigen is unknown. The record originates from a study of long-term antiretroviral therapy in people with HIV. Notes on the study in general: Collection spanned 2004 to 2017; ART regimens may be less effective than current ones. Diversity rose after ART but stayed below transplant donor controls.

Assay version v3.0 of immunoSEQ was used, and it was run at survey level. Produced via immunoSEQ multiplex PCR; TCRdb's table is partial and in-frame only. The sample has about 24,000 clones; approximately 88% are singletons. The germline CDR1 and CDR2 sequences are SGHTA and FQGNSA. Trimming took off 3 bases at V and 7 bases at J, with 6 bases between the two ends. This CDR3 spans 12 amino acids. The sequence was collected from a man younger than 40 with HIV. V gene TRBV7-2 combines with J gene TRBJ1-4; D not resolved. Source: unsorted PBMCs, taken approximately 4.3 years after starting antiretroviral therapy. CDR3 DNA: TGTGCCAGCAGCTTCCTAGGTGAAAAACTGTTTTTT. This encodes CASSFLGEKLFF.